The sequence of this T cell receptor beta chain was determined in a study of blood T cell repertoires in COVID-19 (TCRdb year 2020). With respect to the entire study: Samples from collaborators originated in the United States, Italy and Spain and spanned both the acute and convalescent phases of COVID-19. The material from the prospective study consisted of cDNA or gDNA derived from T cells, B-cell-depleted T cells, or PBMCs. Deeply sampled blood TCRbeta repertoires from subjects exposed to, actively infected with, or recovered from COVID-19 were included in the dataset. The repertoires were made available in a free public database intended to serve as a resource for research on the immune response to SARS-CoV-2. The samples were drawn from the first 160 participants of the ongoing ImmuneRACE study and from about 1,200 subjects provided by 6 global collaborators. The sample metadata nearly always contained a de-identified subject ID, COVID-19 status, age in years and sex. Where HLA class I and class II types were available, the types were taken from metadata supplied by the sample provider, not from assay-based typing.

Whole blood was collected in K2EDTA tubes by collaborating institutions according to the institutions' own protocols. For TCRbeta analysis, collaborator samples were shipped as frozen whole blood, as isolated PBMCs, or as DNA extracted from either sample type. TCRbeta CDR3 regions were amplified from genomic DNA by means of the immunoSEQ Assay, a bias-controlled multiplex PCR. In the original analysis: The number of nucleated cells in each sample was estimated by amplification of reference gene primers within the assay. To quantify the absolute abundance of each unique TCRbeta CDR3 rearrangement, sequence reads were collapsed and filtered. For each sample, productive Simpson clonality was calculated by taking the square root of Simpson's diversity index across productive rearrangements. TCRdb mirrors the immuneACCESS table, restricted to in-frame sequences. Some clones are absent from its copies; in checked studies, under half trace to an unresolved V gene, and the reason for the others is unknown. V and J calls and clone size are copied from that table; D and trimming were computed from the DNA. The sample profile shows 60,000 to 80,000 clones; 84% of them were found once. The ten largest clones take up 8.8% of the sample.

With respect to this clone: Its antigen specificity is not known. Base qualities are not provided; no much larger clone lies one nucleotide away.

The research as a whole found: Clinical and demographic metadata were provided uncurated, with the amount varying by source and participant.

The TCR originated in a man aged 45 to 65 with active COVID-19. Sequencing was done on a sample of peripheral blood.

The CDR3 corresponds to CASSLEVGGETQYF. The DNA reads as follows: TGTGCCAGCAGCTTAGAGGTCGGGGGAGAGACCCAGTACTTC. The sequence is built from TRBV7-9 and TRBJ2-5; perhaps TRBD2 is the D gene, with 6 bases matching. From the germline V gene (reference sequence), CDR1 is SEHNR and CDR2 is FQNEAQ. The junction shows trimming of 1 base on V and 4 bases on J, plus 10 bases between the germline ends. Taken from cysteine to phenylalanine, the CDR3 has 14 residues. Only the CDR3 region is kept as DNA, spanning 42 bases read in frame from base 1.